This T cell receptor beta chain was sequenced for a study of STAT5B mutations in CD4+ large granular lymphocyte leukemia. Healthy controls were blood donor buffy coats. V shed 8 bases and J shed 9 bases, with 17 bases lying between them. Germline V CDR1 and CDR2: MNHNS, SASEGT. The CDR3 has 14 amino acids. The data were produced by immunoSEQ multiplex PCR, yet TCRdb's version contains in-frame clones alone and is incomplete. The sample shows around 48,000 clones, under 80% of them seen only once. The chain joins TRBV6-1 to TRBJ1-6; no definite D call. The receptor was derived from a human donor in good health. Sequencing input: CD4+ T cells from blood buffy coats. The CDR3 DNA follows: TGTGCCAGCGGGGAGGCCGGGTTGGGTTCACCCCTCCACTTT. Protein: CASGEAGLGSPLHF.